The rows below give T cell receptor beta chains drawn from one sample of a study of blood T cell repertoires in COVID-19. Produced via immunoSEQ multiplex PCR; TCRdb's table is partial and in-frame only. The data show 57,000 or so clones, with 65% to 85% seen just once and approximately 19% held by the top ten. Specimen: peripheral blood. The receptors come from a man aged 70-80 years with active COVID-19. CDR3s include the opening cysteine and the closing phenylalanine or tryptophan. The D gene is left open where the match is weak. Some rows mark clone size as missing; the rest say once, few, many or name a class of expanded clone.

v_gene	j_gene	d_gene	abundance	CDR3aa	CDR3nt
TRBV10-3	TRBJ1-3	.	.	CAISPTVSGNTIYF	TGTGCCATCAGTCCGACAGTCTCTGGAAACACCATATATTTT
TRBV9	TRBJ2-5	.	.	CASSGTTSTETQYF	TGTGCCAGCAGCGGAACAACTAGCACAGAGACCCAGTACTTC
TRBV10-3	TRBJ1-1	TRBD1	.	CAISAGQDTEAFF	TGTGCCATCAGTGCTGGACAGGACACTGAAGCTTTCTTT
TRBV5-8	TRBJ2-7	.	.	CASSVRLYEQYF	TGTGCCAGCAGCGTCAGGCTCTACGAGCAGTACTTC
TRBV2	TRBJ1-4	.	.	CASSDPTGVKLFF	TGTGCCAGCAGTGACCCGACAGGAGTAAAACTGTTTTTT
TRBV9	TRBJ2-5	TRBD2	.	CASSVSPLAGAGETQYF	TGTGCCAGCAGCGTCTCCCCACTAGCGGGAGCGGGGGAGACCCAGTACTTC
TRBV5-4	TRBJ2-7	TRBD2	few	CASSLAGDTYEQYF	TGTGCCAGCAGCTTAGCGGGAGACACCTACGAGCAGTACTTC
TRBV7-9	TRBJ2-1	TRBD2	.	CASSRPGLAGMGNEQFF	TGTGCCAGCAGCCGCCCCGGACTAGCGGGAATGGGCAATGAGCAGTTCTTC
TRBV29-1	TRBJ2-3	TRBD2	.	CSVTGLAGGTDTQYF	TGCAGCGTAACGGGGCTAGCGGGAGGCACAGATACGCAGTATTTT
TRBV6-2/TRBV6-3	TRBJ1-2	TRBD1	.	CASSSRQGYGYTF	TGTGCCAGCAGTTCCAGACAGGGCTATGGCTACACCTTC
TRBV7-2	TRBJ2-5	TRBD2	.	CASSLNRGGETQYF	TGTGCCAGCAGCTTAAATCGGGGAGGGGAGACCCAGTACTTC
TRBV2	TRBJ2-1	TRBD2	.	CASKRELAEWGSYNEQFF	TGTGCCAGCAAAAGGGAACTAGCGGAATGGGGGTCCTACAATGAGCAGTTCTTC
TRBV23-1	TRBJ2-7	TRBD1	.	CASSLRQGALWDEQYF	TGCGCCAGCAGTCTCCGACAGGGGGCGCTTTGGGACGAGCAGTACTTC
TRBV6-2/TRBV6-3	TRBJ1-2	.	few	CASSYQQGANYGYTF	TGTGCCAGCAGTTACCAACAGGGTGCGAACTATGGCTACACCTTC
TRBV28	TRBJ1-5	TRBD1	.	CASTGQDYSNQPQHF	TGTGCCAGCACCGGACAGGACTATAGCAATCAGCCCCAGCATTTT
TRBV9	TRBJ1-5	TRBD1	.	CASSLGQGAQPQHF	TGTGCCAGCAGCCTTGGACAGGGGGCTCAGCCCCAGCATTTT
TRBV6-5	TRBJ1-2	TRBD1	.	CASSTGGGSDGYTF	TGTGCCAGCAGTACAGGGGGTGGAAGCGATGGCTACACCTTC
TRBV6-5	TRBJ1-1	TRBD1	.	CASSRQGATTEAFF	TGTGCCAGCAGTCGACAGGGGGCGACCACTGAAGCTTTCTTT
TRBV4-1	TRBJ2-1	TRBD2	.	CASSTSGSYNEQFF	TGCGCCAGCAGTACTAGCGGGTCTTACAATGAGCAGTTCTTC
TRBV10-3	TRBJ2-1	.	.	CAISERFVSGNEQFF	TGTGCCATCAGTGAGCGGTTTGTTAGCGGTAATGAGCAGTTCTTC
TRBV27	TRBJ2-2	.	once	CASSAGAYTGELFF	TGTGCCAGCAGTGCGGGGGCTTACACCGGGGAGCTGTTTTTT
TRBV28	TRBJ2-2	TRBD1	.	CASSGRDRRNTGELFF	TGTGCCAGCAGTGGCCGGGACAGGAGGAACACCGGGGAGCTGTTTTTT
TRBV5-1	TRBJ2-2	TRBD1	.	CASSGQGATGELFF	TGCGCCAGCAGTGGACAGGGGGCTACCGGGGAGCTGTTTTTT
TRBV25-1	TRBJ1-2	.	.	CASSEYTVGGYTF	TGTGCCAGCAGTGAATACACAGTTGGTGGCTACACCTTC
TRBV13	TRBJ2-5	.	.	CASSSRQRETQYF	TGTGCCAGCAGCTCCCGACAGCGAGAGACCCAGTACTTC
TRBV6-4	TRBJ2-1	TRBD2	.	CASSGASGRYNEQFF	TGTGCCAGCAGTGGGGCTAGCGGGAGATACAATGAGCAGTTCTTC
TRBV6-6	TRBJ2-1	TRBD2	.	CASRTRLAGGYNEQFF	TGTGCCAGCAGAACTCGACTAGCGGGGGGATACAATGAGCAGTTCTTC
TRBV18	TRBJ2-5	.	.	CASSPGREGIRETQYF	TGTGCCAGCTCACCTGGCAGGGAAGGAATACGAGAGACCCAGTACTTC
TRBV30	TRBJ2-3	TRBD1	.	CASKTGTGRTDTQYF	TGTGCCTCTAAAACCGGGACAGGGAGGACAGATACGCAGTATTTT
TRBV7-7	TRBJ1-2	.	.	CASSTGSNYGYTF	TGTGCTAGCAGTACAGGTTCCAACTATGGCTACACCTTC
TRBV11-2	TRBJ2-7	.	.	CASSLTTTSYEQYF	TGTGCCAGCAGCTTAACCACTACCTCCTACGAGCAGTACTTC
TRBV29-1	TRBJ2-1	.	.	CSVRRVNNEFF	TGCAGCGTACGCAGGGTAAATAACGAGTTCTTC
TRBV7-8	TRBJ2-1	TRBD2	.	CASSPPRTSGKTGEQFF	TGTGCCAGCAGCCCCCCTAGGACTAGCGGGAAGACGGGTGAGCAGTTCTTC
TRBV20-1	TRBJ2-7	.	.	CSAYLNEQYF	TGCAGTGCCTATTTAAACGAGCAGTACTTC
TRBV19	TRBJ2-7	.	.	CASSIDHLRVYEQYF	TGTGCCAGTAGTATAGACCACCTCCGAGTCTACGAGCAGTACTTC
TRBV5-5	TRBJ1-5	.	.	CASSLGSNPNQPQHF	TGTGCCAGCAGCTTGGGCAGTAATCCTAATCAGCCCCAGCATTTT